These 23 T cell receptor beta chains were sequenced from one sample in a study of T-cell reconstitution after alpha-beta-depleted transplantation in children. A library of TCRbeta sequences, prepared with unique molecular identifiers, was generated. Using its own MiXCR run on the PCR reads, TCRdb lists one record per CDR3 protein. This table holds fewer than 750,000 distinct CDR3 sequences, 27% found once. The sequencing here drew on PBMCs, taken before TCRalphabeta/CD19-depleted stem cell transplant. These receptors came from a boy younger than two with Wiskott-Aldrich syndrome, due to receive a stem cell transplant.

With regard to this clonotype: The junction departs from the called germline gene at one end, perhaps through a read error. The J gene is TRBJ2-1, the V gene TRBV12-3 or TRBV12-4, with TRBD2 matching over 7 bases. The CDR3 loop spans 14 amino acids. The CDR3 nucleotides read TGTGTCAGCAGTTTAGGCGGGAGCTGGAATGAGCAGTTCTTC. As protein: CVSSLGGSWNEQFF.

V is TRBV20-1 and J is TRBJ2-3; D not certain. Germline lookup yields CDR1 DFQATT and CDR2 SNEGSKA (reference sequence). With 6 bases removed from V and 1 base from J, the gap between germline ends came to 8 bases. The CDR3 totals 12 residues. The CDR3 nucleotides read TGCAGTGCCCCGTCGCGCACAGATACGCAGTATTTT. It specifies CSAPSRTDTQYF.

This clonotype has only one observation. The chain uses TRBV7-9 and TRBJ1-2, with TRBD1 matching 7 bases. The V and J ends lost 5 bases and 8 bases, in that order; junction bases with no gene match: 11. The CDR3 is 14 amino acids. The germline V gene encodes CDR1 SEHNR and CDR2 FQNEAQ (reference sequence). Here the CDR3 reads CASSLAEGAGGYTF. In nucleotides, the CDR3 is TGTGCCAGCAGCCTCGCCGAGGGGGCTGGCGGCTACACCTTC. Using reference TRBV7-9 and TRBJ1-2 for the parts outside the CDR3, the full variable domain is DTGVSQNPRHKITKRGQNVTFRCDPISEHNRLYWYRQTLGQGPEFLTYFQNEAQLEKSRLLSDRFSAERPKGSFSTLEIQRTEQGDSAMYLCASSLAEGAGGYTFGSGTRLTVV.

This clonotype was picked up a small number of times. V usage is TRBV27 and J usage is TRBJ2-5; D is uncertain. V lost 3 bases and J 0 bases, leaving 5 bases between the germline ends. The CDR3 spans 13 residues. Germline CDR1 is MNHEY and CDR2 is SMNVEV (reference sequence). For the CDR3, the DNA is TGTGCCAGCAGTTTCCTTTACCAAGAGACCCAGTACTTC. Translation: CASSFLYQETQYF.

The V call is TRBV2, the J call TRBJ2-1; 8 positions match TRBD2. This CDR3 has 14 amino acids. Losses at the gene ends were 8 bases for V and 2 bases for J; bases not matched to a gene: 5. Germline lookup yields CDR1 SNHLY and CDR2 FYNNEI. CDR3 DNA: TGTGCCAGCGGAAAGGGACTAGCCTACAATGAGCAGTTCTTC. It specifies CASGKGLAYNEQFF.

The J gene is TRBJ2-1, the V gene TRBV4-2; a weak D match, TRBD1 (7 bases). CDR1 is LGHNA and CDR2 is YNFKEQ in the germline V gene. Trimming shortened V by 4 bases and J by 9 bases, and 19 bases separated the two germline ends. The CDR3 has 15 residues. The CDR3 loop reads CASSPLQGEVLEQFF. CDR3 coding DNA: TGTGCCAGCAGCCCTCTTCAGGGGGAGGTACTTGAGCAGTTCTTC.

V is TRBV7-9 and J is TRBJ2-7; weak D call: TRBD2 (6 bases). CDR1 is SEHNR and CDR2 is FQNEAQ in the germline V gene (reference sequence). V dropped 4 bases and J dropped 4 bases, with 17 bases sitting between them. The length of the CDR3 is 15 residues. The CDR3 reads CASSSGLHRRYEQYF. The CDR3 DNA follows: TGTGCCAGCAGCTCGGGACTCCACCGGAGGTACGAGCAGTACTTC.

This clonotype occurred a few times. This sequence joins TRBV11-2 and TRBJ2-2; TRBD1 matches 11 bases. The ends lost 5 bases at V and 3 bases at J; junction bases unmatched: 5. Germline V gene lookup returns CDR1 SGHAT and CDR2 FQNNGV. The length of the CDR3 is 16 residues. This CDR3 is CASSPGTGGDTGELFF. The CDR3 nucleotides read TGTGCCAGCAGCCCTGGGACAGGGGGGGACACCGGGGAGCTGTTTTTT.

This clonotype was detected only a few times. The chain is built from TRBV12-3 or TRBV12-4 and TRBJ2-1; 7 nucleotides agree with TRBD2. The CDR3 length is 14 residues. V lost 4 bases to trimming and J lost 5 bases; unmatched junction nucleotides: 5. The CDR3 here is CASSSLAHNNEQFF. CDR3 DNA sequence: TGTGCCAGCAGTTCACTAGCGCATAACAATGAGCAGTTCTTC.

The V and J genes are TRBV5-4 and TRBJ2-2; D might be TRBD1 or TRBD2, each matching 6 bases. The V gene lost 0 bases and the J gene lost 5 bases, with 14 bases spanning the gap. CDR3 size: 16 residues. Per germline, CDR1 SGHNT and CDR2 YYREEE (reference sequence). This CDR3 is CASSLVGRGGTGELFF. The CDR3 nucleotides read TGTGCCAGCAGCTTGGTGGGCAGGGGAGGAACCGGGGAGCTGTTTTTT.

This clonotype was seen ten or more times. This sequence joins TRBV6-1 and TRBJ1-2; D gene unclear. The CDR3 loop spans 13 amino acids. The germline V gene encodes CDR1 MNHNS and CDR2 SASEGT. Trimming took 2 bases from V and 2 from J, leaving 6 bases between them. CDR3 sequence reads: CASSERKNYGYTF. CDR3 coding DNA: TGTGCCAGCAGTGAACGGAAGAACTATGGCTACACCTTC.

This clonotype came up a few times. The junction departs from the called germline gene at one end, perhaps through a read error. The rearrangement uses TRBV2 and TRBJ2-5, with a tentative D call TRBD1 (5 bases). The CDR3 covers 11 residues. Per the germline V gene, CDR1 is SNHLY and CDR2 is FYNNEI. CDR3 in DNA: TGTGCCAGCCTTGTGACCGGACAACCAGTCTTC. Its translation is CASLVTGQPVF.

V usage is TRBV5-1 and J usage is TRBJ2-3, with D possibly matching TRBD2 (5 bases). Trimming shortened V by 4 bases and J by 1 base, and 10 bases separated the two germline ends. From germline, CDR1 is SGHRS and CDR2 YFSETQ. The CDR3 is 14 amino acids. In DNA, the CDR3 is TGCGCCAGCAGCAACGGGGTCCGCACAGATACGCAGTATTTT. Amino acids: CASSNGVRTDTQYF.

V gene TRBV15 combines with J gene TRBJ2-1, with TRBD2 matching 8 bases. J was trimmed by 3 bases and V by 3 bases; bases with no gene match: 7. From germline, CDR1 is LNHNV and CDR2 YYDKDF (reference sequence). The CDR3 is 16 residues long. The CDR3 sequence is CATSRLGREDYNEQFF. The CDR3 DNA is TGTGCCACCAGCAGGTTGGGGCGGGAGGACTACAATGAGCAGTTCTTC.

V is TRBV7-2 and J is TRBJ2-5; 7 positions agree with TRBD1. This CDR3 region has 13 residues. Germline CDR1 is SGHTA and CDR2 is FQGNSA. With 5 bases clipped from V and 7 bases from J, the junction kept 7 bases outside the gene matches. CDR3 region: CASSPGRGTTQYF. In DNA form, the CDR3 reads TGTGCCAGCAGCCCCGGCAGGGGGACGACCCAGTACTTC. The complete variable domain, with remaining parts taken from reference TRBV7-2 and TRBJ2-5, reads GAGVSQSPSNKVTEKGKDVELRCDPISGHTALYWYRQSLGQGLEFLIYFQGNSAPDKSGLPSDRFSAERTGGSVSTLTIQRTQQEDSAVYLCASSPGRGTTQYFGPGTRLLVL.

This clonotype has more than one count but fewer than ten. The chain links TRBV28 to TRBJ2-1; 8 bases are a match to TRBD2. Germline assignment: CDR1 MDHEN and CDR2 SYDVKM. Losses at the gene ends were 7 bases for V and 3 bases for J; bases not matched to a gene: 11. This CDR3 has 16 amino acids. The CDR3 DNA reads as TGTGCCAGCACGAAAGTGGGAGCGGGAGTCTACAATGAGCAGTTCTTC. Amino acid sequence: CASTKVGAGVYNEQFF.

This clonotype was counted between two and nine times. This chain uses TRBV5-6 with TRBJ2-5; D remains unclear. CDR1 and CDR2 from the germline V gene are SGHDT and YYEEEE. This CDR3 is 13 amino acids long. V dropped 4 bases and J dropped 5 bases, with 12 bases sitting between them. The CDR3 loop reads CASSPEFGETQYF. The CDR3 DNA reads TGTGCCAGCAGCCCAGAGTTTGGGGAGACCCAGTACTTC.

The table lists this clonotype with a few counts. J is TRBJ2-7 and V is TRBV10-3; 13 bases map to TRBD2. Germline CDR1 ENHRY, CDR2 SYGVKD. This CDR3 has 16 residues. V gave up 6 bases and J gave up 0 bases; unmatched junction bases: 5. This CDR3 reads CAIRGTSGESSYEQYF. The CDR3 nucleotides read TGTGCCATCAGGGGGACTAGCGGGGAGAGCTCCTACGAGCAGTACTTC.

The chain carries TRBV5-1 and TRBJ2-1, with 7 bases identical to TRBD1. The CDR3 runs to 15 residues. V was clipped by 7 bases and J by 4 bases; unmatched bases: 11. The V gene's germline CDR1 is SGHRS and CDR2 YFSETQ. This CDR3 is CASSRGQGVYNEQFF. CDR3 bases: TGCGCCAGCTCCCGGGGCCAGGGGGTATACAATGAGCAGTTCTTC.

V is TRBV5-1 and J is TRBJ1-1; 7 positions agree with TRBD1. V shed 4 bases and J 0 bases; nucleotides not matched to a gene: 3. The CDR3 spans 14 residues. Germline V gene data show CDR1 as SGHRS and CDR2 as YFSETQ. CDR3: CASSGTVMNTEAFF. In DNA, the CDR3 is TGCGCCAGCAGCGGGACAGTCATGAACACTGAAGCTTTCTTT.

This clonotype was seen more than once but under ten times. One end of the junction fails to match germline, which may point to a read error. The gene calls are TRBV20-1 and TRBJ1-2; possibly TRBD1 for D (6 bases). The CDR3 totals 11 residues. Germline CDR1 and CDR2: DFQATT and SNEGSKA (reference sequence). The CDR3 here is CSAREPGAAPF. The CDR3 coding sequence is TGCAGTGCTAGAGAACCGGGGGCGGCCCCCTTC.

The sample holds a few counts of this clonotype. The V gene is TRBV27, the J gene TRBJ1-1; D not resolved. CDR1 and CDR2 from the germline V gene are MNHEY and SMNVEV (reference sequence). CDR3 length: 15 residues. V dropped 0 bases and J dropped 0 bases, with 8 bases sitting between them. The CDR3 sequence: CASSLSPAMNTEAFF. As DNA, the CDR3 is TGTGCCAGCAGTTTATCCCCAGCTATGAACACTGAAGCTTTCTTT.

The chain combines TRBV18 with TRBJ2-1; TRBD2 matches at 9 bases. From germline, CDR1 is KGHSH and CDR2 LQKENI. V was clipped by 5 bases and J by 5 bases; unmatched bases: 13. CDR3 size: 17 residues. DNA for the CDR3: TGTGCCAGCTCAGGCGTGGCGGGAGGGCCTGTGGACAATGAGCAGTTCTTC. Its protein is CASSGVAGGPVDNEQFF.